These 31 T cell receptor beta chains were sequenced from one sample in a study of blood T cell repertoires in COVID-19. Method: immunoSEQ multiplex PCR; TCRdb's copy keeps in-frame clones and lacks some. This sample has over 150,000 clones, with around 83% found just once. Material for sequencing was PBMCs or T cells enriched from blood (not recorded which). These receptor sequences come from a man between 40 and 49 years old who had recovered from COVID-19.

The rearrangement links TRBV9 to TRBJ1-3, with 10 nucleotides matching TRBD1. CDR3 length equals 16 residues. Trimming cost V 4 bases and J 6 bases; bases outside gene matches: 10. Germline values: CDR1 SGDLS, CDR2 YYNGEE. Here the CDR3 DNA reads TGTGCCAGCAGCCTAGAACCGGGACAGGGGATAAACACCATATATTTT. Its protein is CASSLEPGQGINTIYF.

The V gene is TRBV12-3 or TRBV12-4, the J gene TRBJ1-2; no definite D call. CDR3 length: 13 residues. Trimming removed 5 bases at V and 4 bases at J, with 11 bases between. This chain's CDR3 is CASSPPGSYGYTF. As DNA, the CDR3 is TGTGCCAGCAGTCCACCTGGGAGCTATGGCTACACCTTC.

V usage is TRBV30 and J usage is TRBJ2-6; D unresolved. The CDR3 loop spans 15 amino acids. The ends were cut back, 3 bases at V and 0 bases at J, with 9 bases in the middle. Germline CDR1 and CDR2: GTSNPN and SVGIG (reference sequence). CDR3 region: CAWSPVFSGANVLTF. The CDR3 coding sequence is TGTGCCTGGAGCCCTGTATTCTCTGGGGCCAACGTCCTGACTTTC.

V gene TRBV6-5 combines with J gene TRBJ1-3, with TRBD1 matching over 7 bases. CDR1 MNHEY and CDR2 SVGAGI come from the germline V gene. The CDR3 spans 13 residues. V gave up 5 bases and J gave up 7 bases; unmatched junction bases: 5. The CDR3 DNA follows: TGTGCCAGCAGTAGAACGACAGGGAACACCATATATTTT. Translated: CASSRTTGNTIYF.

The J gene is TRBJ1-6, the V gene TRBV3-1 (or the pseudogene TRBV3-2); no firm D call. The CDR3 has 12 amino acids. Trimming left V 2 bases short and J 13 bases short, with 9 bases between. Looked up from germline, CDR1 is LGHDT and CDR2 is YNNKEL (reference sequence). The CDR3 reads CASSQPGRPLHF. The CDR3 DNA is TGTGCCAGCAGCCAACCCGGTCGGCCCCTCCACTTT.

This chain uses TRBV7-2 with TRBJ2-3, with TRBD2 matching over 10 bases. The V segment lost 6 bases and the J segment 1 base; nucleotides outside the gene matches: 7. The CDR3 covers 16 residues. Per the germline V gene, CDR1 is SGHTA and CDR2 is FQGNSA. CDR3 region: CASRPSGSPGTDTQYF. DNA of the CDR3: TGTGCCAGCAGACCTAGCGGGAGTCCTGGCACAGATACGCAGTATTTT.

The chain recombines TRBV5-1 with TRBJ2-2, with 9 bases that match TRBD2. CDR3 length: 21 residues. The trim removed 5 bases at V and 2 bases at J, leaving 22 bases unmatched. The germline gives CDR1 SGHRS, CDR2 YFSETQ. CDR3 bases: TGCGCCAGCAGACTTAACAGAAATTTTACTCGCGGGGGGGCTAACACCGGGGAGCTGTTTTTT. It encodes CASRLNRNFTRGGANTGELFF.

The gene calls are TRBV11-3 and TRBJ1-1; D uncertain. The length of the CDR3 is 12 residues. V shed 7 bases and J shed 9 bases, with 15 bases lying between them. The germline V gene has CDR1 SGHNT and CDR2 YENEEA. CDR3 protein: CASTPASGQAFF. The DNA for the CDR3 is TGTGCCAGCACCCCGGCGAGCGGGCAAGCTTTCTTT.

The chain links TRBV7-9 to TRBJ1-5; D may be TRBD1 (6 bases). The CDR3 length is 15 residues. Germline V gives CDR1 SEHNR, CDR2 FQNEAQ (reference sequence). Trimming took 1 base from V and 5 from J, leaving 12 bases between them. The CDR3 spells CASSLGGGRDQPQHF. The CDR3 region has the DNA TGTGCCAGCAGCTTAGGAGGGGGACGGGATCAGCCCCAGCATTTT.

This clone came up many times. The chain employs TRBV7-3 and TRBJ2-1; D is perhaps TRBD1 (5 bases). CDR1 SGHTA and CDR2 FQGTGA come from the germline V gene. Trimming cost V 6 bases and J 6 bases, with 21 bases left between them. The CDR3 runs to 16 residues. The CDR3 bases are TGTGCCAGCAGTTCCCCGGCGAGCACGCAGGGCAATGAGCAGTTCTTC. Translated, it gives CASSSPASTQGNEQFF.

The chain employs TRBV19 and TRBJ1-1; a possible D gene is TRBD1 (6 bases). V was clipped by 5 bases and J by 5 bases, with 12 bases between them. This CDR3 is 13 amino acids long. Germline CDR1 reads LNHDA; CDR2 reads SQIVND (reference sequence). The CDR3 coding sequence is TGTGCCAGTAGTCTGGGGGCAGGTACTGAAGCTTTCTTT. The encoded protein is CASSLGAGTEAFF.

The chain recombines TRBV12-3 or TRBV12-4 with TRBJ2-1, with TRBD1 as a possible D gene (6 bases). Trimming removed 8 bases at V and 4 bases at J, with 12 bases between. The CDR3 has 13 residues. The CDR3, as DNA: TGTGCCAGCTCCACAGGGCCTTACAATGAGCAGTTCTTC. Its translation: CASSTGPYNEQFF.

This clone was seen only once. The gene calls are TRBV11-2 and TRBJ2-3; D is possibly TRBD1 (5 bases). Germline V lookup: CDR1 SGHAT, CDR2 FQNNGV. The CDR3 runs to 20 residues. V was trimmed by 0 bases and J by 2 bases, leaving 24 bases between them. CDR3 in amino acids: CASSLEGWGRTHSTTDTQYF. The CDR3 coding sequence is TGTGCCAGCAGCTTAGAAGGTTGGGGAAGGACACACTCCACCACAGATACGCAGTATTTT. The whole variable domain, remainder taken from reference TRBV11-2 and TRBJ2-3, is EAGVAQSPRYKIIEKRQSVAFWCNPISGHATLYWYQQILGQGPKLLIQFQNNGVVDDSQLPKDRFSAERLKGVDSTLKIQPAKLEDSAVYLCASSLEGWGRTHSTTDTQYFGPGTRLTVL.

The V call is TRBV30, the J call TRBJ1-2; D remains ambiguous. CDR1 is GTSNPN, CDR2 SVGIG, per germline (reference sequence). The CDR3 runs 13 residues. V lost 2 bases to trimming and J lost 8 bases, with 15 bases between them. CDR3 sequence (DNA): TGTGCCTGGAGTCTGGGCAGCTCTGTGGGCTACACCTTC. It yields the protein CAWSLGSSVGYTF.

This clone was found once. The chain combines TRBV30 with TRBJ1-2; perhaps TRBD1 as D (5 bases). V was shortened by 4 bases and J by 8 bases, with 11 bases between the two germline ends. This CDR3 comprises 11 residues. The germline V gene has CDR1 GTSNPN and CDR2 SVGIG (reference sequence). CDR3 loop: CAWNHGGGYTF. The CDR3 nucleotides are TGTGCCTGGAACCACGGGGGGGGCTACACCTTC.

The chain combines TRBV5-6 with TRBJ1-1; TRBD1 aligns across 8 bases. V lost 3 bases and J lost 7; bases outside the gene matches: 14. Germline-derived CDR1 and CDR2 are SGHDT and YYEEEE. The CDR3 is 16 amino acids. CDR3 bases: TGTGCCAGCAGCTCGCCCGCGTCAGGGGGCCGCTTTGAAGCTTTCTTT. This codes for CASSSPASGGRFEAFF. Looking up the rest from reference TRBV5-6 and TRBJ1-1 gives the full variable domain: DAGVTQSPTHLIKTRGQQVTLRCSPKSGHDTVSWYQQALGQGPQFIFQYYEEEERQRGNFPDRFSGHQFPNYSSELNVNALLLGDSALYLCASSSPASGGRFEAFFGQGTRLTVV.

This clone showed up many times. The genes are TRBV6-1 and TRBJ1-2; tentatively, D is TRBD1 (5 bases). Germline-derived CDR1 and CDR2 are MNHNS and SASEGT. With 0 bases removed from V and 6 bases from J, the gap between germline ends came to 14 bases. The CDR3 consists of 15 residues. The chain's CDR3 is CASSEAGWGEDGYTF. The CDR3, as DNA: TGTGCCAGCAGTGAAGCCGGATGGGGGGAGGATGGCTACACCTTC.

V and J are TRBV7-9 and TRBJ2-1, with 9 bases lining up with TRBD1. Losses at the gene ends were 2 bases for V and 7 bases for J; bases not matched to a gene: 6. Germline V gene sequence: CDR1 SEHNR, CDR2 FQNEAQ (reference sequence). This CDR3 region has 15 residues. The CDR3 bases are TGTGCCAGCAGCTTACGGGACAGGGTTGAAAATGAGCAGTTCTTC. Its protein is CASSLRDRVENEQFF.

The chain couples TRBV14 to TRBJ2-1; tentative D call: TRBD1 (6 bases). The germline V and J ends were trimmed by 4 bases and 2 bases, with 21 bases remaining between them. Germline V lookup: CDR1 SGHDN, CDR2 FVKESK. The CDR3 covers 18 residues. CDR3 loop: CASSPSQGLGGAYNEQFF. The CDR3 nucleotides are TGTGCCAGCAGCCCTAGCCAGGGATTAGGGGGAGCCTACAATGAGCAGTTCTTC.

The rearrangement joins TRBV9 to TRBJ2-5; 7 bases match TRBD1. This CDR3 spans 14 amino acids. V was clipped by 3 bases and J by 2 bases; unmatched bases: 4. CDR1 and CDR2 (germline): SGDLS, YYNGEE. CDR3 DNA: TGTGCCAGCAGCGACGGACAGGAACAAGAGACCCAGTACTTC. Amino acids: CASSDGQEQETQYF.

The chain couples TRBV25-1 to TRBJ1-2; 12 bases are a match to TRBD1. With 6 bases clipped from V and 8 bases from J, the junction kept 10 bases outside the gene matches. Germline assignment: CDR1 MGHDK and CDR2 SYGVNS. This CDR3 is 15 amino acids long. The CDR3 spells CASRTPGQGAGGYTF. CDR3 in DNA: TGTGCCAGCAGAACGCCGGGACAGGGGGCGGGAGGCTACACCTTC.

The CDR3 loop reads CASSSWGGGTDTQYF. DNA of the CDR3: TGCGCCAGCAGCTCTTGGGGCGGGGGAACAGATACGCAGTATTTT. This rearrangement joins TRBV5-1 to TRBJ2-3, with 7 bases identical to TRBD2. The CDR3 loop spans 15 amino acids. Germline CDR1 is SGHRS and CDR2 is YFSETQ. After removal of 3 bases from V and 3 bases from J, the junction contained 7 bases not matched to a gene.

The V gene is TRBV9, the J gene TRBJ1-6, with 7 bases aligning to TRBD1. CDR1 is SGDLS and CDR2 is YYNGEE in the germline V gene. With V trimmed by 3 bases and J by 5 bases, 5 bases remained unmatched. The CDR3 is 15 amino acids. The CDR3 nucleotides read TGTGCCAGCAGCGCGGGGGGGACAGATAATTCACCCCTCCACTTT. The encoded protein is CASSAGGTDNSPLHF.

The V call is TRBV30, the J call TRBJ1-1; D remains unclear. This CDR3 contains 10 residues. V lost 7 bases, J lost 1 base, and 4 bases lay in between. Germline CDR1 is GTSNPN and CDR2 is SVGIG (reference sequence). CDR3 DNA: TGTGCCTCCAGGAACACTGAAGCTTTCTTT. It yields the protein CASRNTEAFF.

The V and J genes are TRBV30 and TRBJ2-3; TRBD2 is a possible D gene (7 bases). V lost 5 bases and J 14 bases, leaving 20 bases between the germline ends. Per germline, CDR1 GTSNPN and CDR2 SVGIG (reference sequence). The CDR3 runs 12 residues. CDR3 DNA: TGTGCCTGGCAACTAACGGGGGGCGGAAGGTATTTT. Its translation: CAWQLTGGGRYF.

CDR3 sequence reads: CASSYRRPGGNQPQHF. In DNA form, the CDR3 reads TGTGCCAGCAGTTACAGGCGCCCGGGAGGCAATCAGCCCCAGCATTTT. The genes are TRBV6-5 and TRBJ1-5, with unresolved D. The CDR3 contains 16 residues. Trimming left V 2 bases short and J 2 bases short, with 13 bases between. The germline V gene has CDR1 MNHEY and CDR2 SVGAGI.

The chain employs TRBV30 and TRBJ2-2, with D possibly matching TRBD1 (6 bases). The CDR3 consists of 17 residues. Looked up from germline, CDR1 is GTSNPN and CDR2 is SVGIG (reference sequence). V was pared by 4 bases and J by 2 bases, with 20 bases between. The CDR3 spells CAWNSGRGQPNTGELFF. DNA for the CDR3: TGTGCCTGGAACTCTGGGCGAGGACAGCCAAACACCGGGGAGCTGTTTTTT. Together with reference TRBV30 and TRBJ2-2, the CDR3 gives the full variable domain: SQTIHQWPATLVQPVGSPLSLECTVEGTSNPNLYWYRQAAGRGLQLLFYSVGIGQISSEVPQNLSASRPQDRQFILSSKKLLLSDSGFYLCAWNSGRGQPNTGELFFGEGSRLTVL.

V gene TRBV7-6 combines with J gene TRBJ1-1; 11 bases are shared with TRBD1. The CDR3 length is 14 residues. CDR1 and CDR2 (germline): SGHVS, FNYEAQ. The V and J ends lost 5 bases and 4 bases, in that order; junction bases with no gene match: 3. For the CDR3, the DNA is TGTGCCAGCAGCCAGGGACAGGGGGTCACTGAAGCTTTCTTT. Translated: CASSQGQGVTEAFF.

The chain couples TRBV19 to TRBJ1-6; the D gene is possibly TRBD1 (6 bases). Between the trimmed V and J ends, which lost 6 bases and 7 bases, there was a span of 16 bases. This CDR3 contains 15 residues. The germline V gene encodes CDR1 LNHDA and CDR2 SQIVND (reference sequence). The CDR3 nucleotides read TGTGCCAGTAGCGAGTTGGGGACAACCAATTCACCCCTCCACTTT. Translating it yields CASSELGTTNSPLHF.

The chain couples TRBV5-1 to TRBJ2-7; 8 nucleotides align to TRBD1. The CDR3 consists of 15 residues. Unmatched junction bases numbered 9, after V lost 5 bases and J lost 2 bases. Germline V gene lookup returns CDR1 SGHRS and CDR2 YFSETQ. The CDR3 protein is CASSRIPGQAYEQYF. For the CDR3, the DNA is TGCGCCAGCAGTCGGATTCCGGGACAGGCCTACGAGCAGTACTTC.

The chain couples TRBV14 to TRBJ2-5; a possible D gene is TRBD1 (5 bases). Germline V gene lookup returns CDR1 SGHDN and CDR2 FVKESK. Deletions cut 2 bases from V and 3 bases from J, with 16 bases between. CDR3 length: 16 residues. CDR3 nucleotides: TGTGCCAGCAGCCAATTTCAGGGAAGGGGCAAAGAGACCCAGTACTTC. Residues: CASSQFQGRGKETQYF.